Following are 20 T cell receptor beta chains from one sample sequenced in a study of T cell changes during pregnancy in multiple sclerosis. Profiled with immunoSEQ multiplex PCR; TCRdb holds only in-frame clones, not every one. The profile covers about 22,000 clones, with 75% to 95% appearing a single time and 0.65% to 0.85% taken by the ten largest. The specimen comprised CD4+ T cells from peripheral blood mononuclear cells, sampled in the third trimester of pregnancy. These receptors all stem from a female donor with multiple sclerosis, enrolled in a pregnancy study.

The V and J genes are TRBV29-1 and TRBJ1-2; possible D gene TRBD1, 6 bases. The CDR3 loop spans 14 amino acids. Per the germline V gene, CDR1 is SQVTM and CDR2 is ANQGSEA. V was cut by 8 bases and J by 3 bases, with 19 bases left in between. The CDR3 coding sequence is TGCAGCTCTTCAAGGGGGTTCGGAGACTATGGCTACACCTTC. It translates to CSSSRGFGDYGYTF.

This clone was found a few times. This sequence joins TRBV19 and TRBJ2-1; 7 nucleotides line up with TRBD1. The CDR3 spans 13 residues. Germline assignment: CDR1 LNHDA and CDR2 SQIVND (reference sequence). Trimming at V came to 5 bases and at J to 6 bases, leaving 4 bases not matched to a gene. The CDR3 region has the DNA TGTGCCAGTAGTCCCGGGACAGCCAATGAGCAGTTCTTC. Translated: CASSPGTANEQFF.

The chain employs TRBV10-2 and TRBJ1-2; D ambiguous. V was shortened by 3 bases and J by 6 bases, with 8 bases between the two germline ends. Germline CDR1 WSHSY, CDR2 SAAADI. The CDR3 has 12 residues. Here the CDR3 DNA reads TGCGCCAGCAGTGAACGGGGAGATGGCTACACCTTC. Translation gives CASSERGDGYTF.

This chain connects TRBV30 to TRBJ2-5; possibly TRBD2 for D (6 bases). CDR3 length equals 13 residues. Germline CDR1 GTSNPN, CDR2 SVGIG (reference sequence). Trimming took 1 base from V and 4 from J, leaving 10 bases between them. CDR3 DNA: TGTGCCTGGAGTGGGCCCGGGGGAGAGACCCAGTACTTC. This sequence encodes CAWSGPGGETQYF.

The V gene is TRBV19, the J gene TRBJ2-2, with D possibly TRBD2 on 7 matching bases. The V gene lost 3 bases and the J gene lost 6 bases, with 14 bases spanning the gap. CDR3 length: 15 amino acids. Germline assignment: CDR1 LNHDA and CDR2 SQIVND (reference sequence). The DNA for the CDR3 is TGTGCCAGTAGTATTGGGAGGGGGGTGCCCGGGGAGCTGTTTTTT. Amino acids: CASSIGRGVPGELFF.

The table lists this clone with a count of one. The V gene is TRBV2, the J gene TRBJ1-4, with 8 nucleotides matching TRBD1. Germline CDR1 SNHLY, CDR2 FYNNEI. Trimming removed 4 bases from V and 2 bases from J; junction bases left unmatched: 3. CDR3 length equals 15 residues. The CDR3 here is CASSVRQGTNEKLFF. The CDR3 DNA follows: TGTGCCAGCAGTGTGCGACAGGGGACTAATGAAAAACTGTTTTTT.

V usage is TRBV5-1 and J usage is TRBJ2-5; 11 bases map to TRBD2. The CDR3 length is 14 residues. V lost 7 bases, J lost 0 bases, and 2 bases stayed unmatched. Per the germline V gene, CDR1 is SGHRS and CDR2 is YFSETQ. The CDR3 spells CASASGGYQETQYF. Written as DNA, the CDR3 is TGCGCCAGCGCTAGCGGGGGGTACCAAGAGACCCAGTACTTC.

The genes are TRBV18 and TRBJ1-2, with D unclear. Looked up from germline, CDR1 is KGHSH and CDR2 is LQKENI. The CDR3 sequence is 17 residues long. V lost 2 bases to trimming and J lost 1 base, with 17 bases between them. CDR3 in DNA: TGTGCCAGCTCACCAAGGATCCGGACTTCGAATAACTATGGCTACACCTTC. Encoded protein: CASSPRIRTSNNYGYTF.

The table lists this clone with a count of one. The chain recombines TRBV25-1 with TRBJ1-5; D unresolved. V dropped 7 bases and J dropped 2 bases, with 15 bases sitting between them. This CDR3 contains 15 residues. The germline V gene encodes CDR1 MGHDK and CDR2 SYGVNS. The CDR3 coding sequence is TGTGCCAGCACAGGCTCGGGAAGGGGCAATCAGCCCCAGCATTTT. It codes for CASTGSGRGNQPQHF.

This chain uses TRBV2 with TRBJ1-4; the D gene is possibly TRBD1 (5 bases). The ends were cut back, 6 bases at V and 2 bases at J, with 7 bases in the middle. The CDR3 runs 13 residues. Germline V gene data show CDR1 as SNHLY and CDR2 as FYNNEI. CDR3 coding DNA: TGTGCCAGCAGGCGACAGACTAATGAAAAACTGTTTTTT. It yields the protein CASRRQTNEKLFF.

The CDR3 sequence: CASSDQSKDRGKSNTEAFF. The CDR3 DNA reads as TGTGCCAGCAGTGACCAATCTAAGGACAGGGGGAAATCGAACACTGAAGCTTTCTTT. The chain combines TRBV6-4 with TRBJ1-1, with 10 bases aligning to TRBD1. The CDR3 extends over 19 amino acids. V was clipped by 2 bases and J by 1 base; unmatched bases: 13. CDR1 and CDR2 (germline): MRHNA, SNTAGT.

The table lists this clone with a count of one. V and J are TRBV4-1 and TRBJ1-2; 8 bases line up with TRBD1. This CDR3 has 14 residues. Germline CDR1 is MGHRA and CDR2 is YSYEKL. The junction had 3 bases not matched to a gene; V was cut back by 1 base and J by 5 bases. The CDR3, as DNA: TGCGCCAGCAGCCAAGGGGACAGGTTTTATGGCTACACCTTC. Amino acids: CASSQGDRFYGYTF.

The chain joins TRBV5-1 to TRBJ2-1; D call uncertain. Germline CDR1 SGHRS, CDR2 YFSETQ. The CDR3 is 15 residues long. Trimming removed 0 bases from V and 0 bases from J, with 7 bases in between. The CDR3: CASSLDSSSYNEQFF. In DNA form, the CDR3 reads TGCGCCAGCAGCTTGGACAGTAGCTCCTACAATGAGCAGTTCTTC.

This chain's CDR3 is CASSLQVRETQYF. The CDR3 DNA sequence: TGCGCCAGCAGCTTACAAGTGCGGGAGACCCAGTACTTC. V is TRBV5-1 and J is TRBJ2-5; D is undetermined. Trimming shortened V by 2 bases and J by 5 bases, and 10 bases separated the two germline ends. Germline CDR1 is SGHRS and CDR2 is YFSETQ. The CDR3 is 13 amino acids.

The chain has TRBV21-1 and TRBJ1-2; TRBD1 is the table's D call, not checked against the DNA. TRBV21-1 has pseudogene status. CDR3 length: 14 amino acids. The CDR3 DNA is TGTGCCAGCAGCGCCCGACAGGTCCCTGATGGCTACACCTTC. Its protein product is CASSARQVPDGYTF.

V is TRBV30 and J is TRBJ2-5; 13 bases are a match to TRBD2. V lost 0 bases to trimming and J lost 3 bases; unmatched junction nucleotides: 4. CDR1 is GTSNPN and CDR2 is SVGIG in the germline V gene (reference sequence). The CDR3 totals 16 residues. CDR3 region: CAWSVTSGGVKETQYF. CDR3 nucleotides: TGTGCCTGGAGTGTAACTAGCGGGGGGGTGAAAGAGACCCAGTACTTC.

This clone was counted between two and nine times. The chain recombines TRBV6-5 with TRBJ1-6; tentative D call: TRBD1 (5 bases). V lost 6 bases and J 8 bases, leaving 11 bases between the germline ends. CDR1 MNHEY and CDR2 SVGAGI come from the germline V gene. The CDR3 extends over 13 amino acids. The CDR3 sequence: CASRGGLHSPLHF. For the CDR3, the DNA is TGTGCCAGCAGGGGGGGTTTGCATTCACCCCTCCACTTT.

The chain combines TRBV19 with TRBJ2-7, with no clear D. Germline V lookup: CDR1 LNHDA, CDR2 SQIVND (reference sequence). V was cut by 6 bases and J by 6 bases, with 9 bases left in between. This CDR3 has 11 amino acids. DNA of the CDR3: TGTGCCAGTAGCCTCGGTAGCGAGCAGTACTTC. It yields the protein CASSLGSEQYF.

The V gene is TRBV5-1, the J gene TRBJ2-3; D possibly corresponds to TRBD1 (6 bases). Trimming pared 2 bases from V and 3 bases from J, leaving 7 bases between. This CDR3 has 13 residues. Germline CDR1 is SGHRS and CDR2 is YFSETQ. DNA for the CDR3: TGCGCCAGCAGCTTCCAGGGGACAGATACGCAGTATTTT. Its translation: CASSFQGTDTQYF.

This clone was counted only a few times. This rearrangement joins TRBV5-5 to TRBJ1-2; a weak D match, TRBD1 (6 bases). CDR3 length: 12 residues. Trimming removed 6 bases from V and 4 bases from J, with 10 bases in between. Germline assignment: CDR1 SGHKS and CDR2 YYEKEE (reference sequence). The CDR3 region has the DNA TGTGCCAGCAAACAGGGTAGCTATGGCTACACCTTC. Its translation is CASKQGSYGYTF.